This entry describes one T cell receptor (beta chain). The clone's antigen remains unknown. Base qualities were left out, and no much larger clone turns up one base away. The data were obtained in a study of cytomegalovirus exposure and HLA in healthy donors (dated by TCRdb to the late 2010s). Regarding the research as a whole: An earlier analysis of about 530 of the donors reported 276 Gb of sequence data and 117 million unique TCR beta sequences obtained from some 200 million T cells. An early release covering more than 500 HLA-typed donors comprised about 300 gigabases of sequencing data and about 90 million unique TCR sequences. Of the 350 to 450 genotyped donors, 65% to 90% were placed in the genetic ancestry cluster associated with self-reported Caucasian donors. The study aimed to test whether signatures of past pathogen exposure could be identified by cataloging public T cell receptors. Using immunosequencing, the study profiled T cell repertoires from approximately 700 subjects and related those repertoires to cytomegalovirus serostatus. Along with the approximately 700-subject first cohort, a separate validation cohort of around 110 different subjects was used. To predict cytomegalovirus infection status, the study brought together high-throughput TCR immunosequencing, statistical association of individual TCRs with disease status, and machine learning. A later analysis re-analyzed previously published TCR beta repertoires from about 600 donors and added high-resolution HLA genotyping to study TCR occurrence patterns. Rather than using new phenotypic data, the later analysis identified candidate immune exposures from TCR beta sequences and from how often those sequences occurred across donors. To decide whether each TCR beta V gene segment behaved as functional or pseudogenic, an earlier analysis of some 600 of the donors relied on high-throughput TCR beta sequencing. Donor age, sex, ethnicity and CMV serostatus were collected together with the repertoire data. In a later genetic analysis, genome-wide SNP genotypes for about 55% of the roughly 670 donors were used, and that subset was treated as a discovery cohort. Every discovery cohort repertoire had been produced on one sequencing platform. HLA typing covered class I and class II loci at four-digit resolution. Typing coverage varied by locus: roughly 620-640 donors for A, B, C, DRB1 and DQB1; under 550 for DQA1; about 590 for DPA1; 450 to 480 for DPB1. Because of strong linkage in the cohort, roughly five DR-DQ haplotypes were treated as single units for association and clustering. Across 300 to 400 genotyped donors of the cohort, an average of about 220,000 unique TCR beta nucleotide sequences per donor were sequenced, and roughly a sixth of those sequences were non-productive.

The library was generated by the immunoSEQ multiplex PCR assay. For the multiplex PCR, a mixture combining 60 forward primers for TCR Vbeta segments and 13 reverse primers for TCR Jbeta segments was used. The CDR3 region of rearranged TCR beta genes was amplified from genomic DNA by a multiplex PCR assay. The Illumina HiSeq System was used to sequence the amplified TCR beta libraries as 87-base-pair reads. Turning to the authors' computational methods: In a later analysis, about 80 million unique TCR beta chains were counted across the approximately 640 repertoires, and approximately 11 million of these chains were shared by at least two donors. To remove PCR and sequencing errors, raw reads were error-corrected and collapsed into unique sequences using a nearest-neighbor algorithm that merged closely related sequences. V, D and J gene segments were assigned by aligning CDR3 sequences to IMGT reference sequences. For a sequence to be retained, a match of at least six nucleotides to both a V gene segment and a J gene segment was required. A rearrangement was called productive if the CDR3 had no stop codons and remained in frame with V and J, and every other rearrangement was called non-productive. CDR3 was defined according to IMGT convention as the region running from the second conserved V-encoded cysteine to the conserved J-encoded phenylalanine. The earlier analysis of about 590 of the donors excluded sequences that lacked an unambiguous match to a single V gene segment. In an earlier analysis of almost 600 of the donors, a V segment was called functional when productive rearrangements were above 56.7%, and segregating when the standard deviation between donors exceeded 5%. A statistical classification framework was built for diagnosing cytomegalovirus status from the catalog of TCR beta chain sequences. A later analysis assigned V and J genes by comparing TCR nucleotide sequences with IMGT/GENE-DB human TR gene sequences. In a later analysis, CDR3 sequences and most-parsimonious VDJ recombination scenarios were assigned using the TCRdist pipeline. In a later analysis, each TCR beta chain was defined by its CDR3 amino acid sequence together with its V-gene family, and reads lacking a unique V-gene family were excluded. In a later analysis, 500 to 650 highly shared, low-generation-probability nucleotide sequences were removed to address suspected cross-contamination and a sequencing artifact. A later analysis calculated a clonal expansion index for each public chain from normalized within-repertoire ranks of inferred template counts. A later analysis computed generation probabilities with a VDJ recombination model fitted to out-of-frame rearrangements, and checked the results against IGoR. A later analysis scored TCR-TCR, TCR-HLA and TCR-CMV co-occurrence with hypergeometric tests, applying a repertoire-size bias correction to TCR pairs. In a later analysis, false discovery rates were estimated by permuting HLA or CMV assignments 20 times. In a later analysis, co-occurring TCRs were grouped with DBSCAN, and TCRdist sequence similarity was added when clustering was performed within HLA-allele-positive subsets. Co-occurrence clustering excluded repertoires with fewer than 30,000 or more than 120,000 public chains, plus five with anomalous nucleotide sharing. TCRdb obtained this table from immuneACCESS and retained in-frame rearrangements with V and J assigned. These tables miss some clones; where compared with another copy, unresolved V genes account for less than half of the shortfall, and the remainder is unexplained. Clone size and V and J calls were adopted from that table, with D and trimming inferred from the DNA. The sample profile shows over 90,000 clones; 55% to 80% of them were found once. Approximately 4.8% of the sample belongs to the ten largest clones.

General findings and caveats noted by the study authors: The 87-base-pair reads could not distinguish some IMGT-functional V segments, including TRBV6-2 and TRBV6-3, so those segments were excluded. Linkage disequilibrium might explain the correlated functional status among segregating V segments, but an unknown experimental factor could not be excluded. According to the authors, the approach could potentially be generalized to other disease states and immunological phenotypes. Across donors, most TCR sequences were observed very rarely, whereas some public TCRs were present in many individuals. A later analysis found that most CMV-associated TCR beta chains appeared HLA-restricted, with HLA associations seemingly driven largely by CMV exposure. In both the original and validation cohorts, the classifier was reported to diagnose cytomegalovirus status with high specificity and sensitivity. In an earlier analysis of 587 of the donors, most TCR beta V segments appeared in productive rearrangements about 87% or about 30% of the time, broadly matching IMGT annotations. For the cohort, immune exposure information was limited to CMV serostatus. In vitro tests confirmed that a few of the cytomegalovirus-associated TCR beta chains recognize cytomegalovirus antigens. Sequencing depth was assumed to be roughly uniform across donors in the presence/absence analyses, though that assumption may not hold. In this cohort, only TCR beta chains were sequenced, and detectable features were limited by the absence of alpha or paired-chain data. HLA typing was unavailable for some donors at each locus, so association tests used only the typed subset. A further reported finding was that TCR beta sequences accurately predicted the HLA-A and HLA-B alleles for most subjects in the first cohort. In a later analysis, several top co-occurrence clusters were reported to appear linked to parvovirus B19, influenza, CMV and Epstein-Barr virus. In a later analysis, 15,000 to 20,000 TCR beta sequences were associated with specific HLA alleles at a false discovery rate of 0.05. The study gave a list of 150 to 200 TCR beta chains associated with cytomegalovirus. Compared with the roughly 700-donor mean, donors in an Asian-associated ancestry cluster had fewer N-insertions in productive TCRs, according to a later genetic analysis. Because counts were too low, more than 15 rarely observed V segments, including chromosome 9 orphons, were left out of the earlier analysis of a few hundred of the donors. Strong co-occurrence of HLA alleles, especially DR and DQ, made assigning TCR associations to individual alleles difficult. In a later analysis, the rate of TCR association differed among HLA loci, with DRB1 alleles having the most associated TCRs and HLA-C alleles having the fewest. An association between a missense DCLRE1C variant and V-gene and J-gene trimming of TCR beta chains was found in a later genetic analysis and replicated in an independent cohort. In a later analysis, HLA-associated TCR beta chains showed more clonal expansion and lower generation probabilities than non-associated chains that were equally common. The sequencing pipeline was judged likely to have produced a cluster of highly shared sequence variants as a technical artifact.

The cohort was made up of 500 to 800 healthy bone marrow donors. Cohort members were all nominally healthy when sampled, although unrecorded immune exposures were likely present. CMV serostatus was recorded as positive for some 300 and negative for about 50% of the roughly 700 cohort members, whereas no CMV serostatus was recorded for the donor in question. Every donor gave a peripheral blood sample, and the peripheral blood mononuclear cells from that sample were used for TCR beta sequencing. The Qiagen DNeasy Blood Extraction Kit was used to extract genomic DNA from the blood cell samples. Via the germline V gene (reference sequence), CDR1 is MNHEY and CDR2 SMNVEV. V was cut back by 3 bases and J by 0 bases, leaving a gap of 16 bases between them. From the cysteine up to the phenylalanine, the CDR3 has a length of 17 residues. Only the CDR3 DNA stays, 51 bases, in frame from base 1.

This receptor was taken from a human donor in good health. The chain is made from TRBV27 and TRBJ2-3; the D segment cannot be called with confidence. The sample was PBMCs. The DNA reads TGTGCCAGCAGTTTCGACGCTACGAGGTCTAGCACAGATACGCAGTATTTT. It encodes CASSFDATRSSTDTQYF.